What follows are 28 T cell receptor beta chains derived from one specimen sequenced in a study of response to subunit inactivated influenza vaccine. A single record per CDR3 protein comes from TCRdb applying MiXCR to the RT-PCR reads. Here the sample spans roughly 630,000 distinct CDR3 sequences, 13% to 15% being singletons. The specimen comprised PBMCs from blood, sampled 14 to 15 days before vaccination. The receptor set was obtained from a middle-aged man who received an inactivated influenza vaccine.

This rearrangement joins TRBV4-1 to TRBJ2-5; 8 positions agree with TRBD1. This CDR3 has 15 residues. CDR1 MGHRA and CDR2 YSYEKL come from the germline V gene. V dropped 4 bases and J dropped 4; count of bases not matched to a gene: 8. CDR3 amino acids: CASSRQDRGGETQYF. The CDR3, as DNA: TGCGCCAGCAGCCGGCAAGACAGGGGAGGAGAGACCCAGTACTTC.

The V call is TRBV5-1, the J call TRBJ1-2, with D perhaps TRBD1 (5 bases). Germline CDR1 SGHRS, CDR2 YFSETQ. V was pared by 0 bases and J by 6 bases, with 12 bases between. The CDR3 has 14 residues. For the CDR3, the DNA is TGCGCCAGCAGCTTGGTGGGGGTCCGCGATGGCTACACCTTC. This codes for CASSLVGVRDGYTF.

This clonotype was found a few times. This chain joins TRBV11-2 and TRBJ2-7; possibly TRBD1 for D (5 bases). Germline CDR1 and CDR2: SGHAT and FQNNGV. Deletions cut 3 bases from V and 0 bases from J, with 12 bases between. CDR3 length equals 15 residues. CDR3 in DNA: TGTGCCAGCAGCTTCAGCTGGCAGGGCTCCTACGAGCAGTACTTC. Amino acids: CASSFSWQGSYEQYF.

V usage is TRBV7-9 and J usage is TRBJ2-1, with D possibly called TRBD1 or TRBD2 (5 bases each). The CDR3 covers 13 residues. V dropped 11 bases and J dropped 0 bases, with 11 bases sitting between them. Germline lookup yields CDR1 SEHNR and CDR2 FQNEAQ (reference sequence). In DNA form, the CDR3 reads TGTGCCCCTGGGACCAGCTCCTACAATGAGCAGTTCTTC. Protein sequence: CAPGTSSYNEQFF.

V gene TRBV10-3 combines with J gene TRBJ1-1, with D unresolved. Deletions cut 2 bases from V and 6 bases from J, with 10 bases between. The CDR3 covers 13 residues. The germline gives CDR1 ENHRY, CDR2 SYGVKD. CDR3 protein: CAISELDVAEAFF. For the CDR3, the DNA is TGTGCCATCAGTGAGCTAGACGTGGCTGAAGCTTTCTTT.

CDR3 loop: CASGSGLARETQYF. The CDR3 DNA is TGTGCTAGTGGTTCGGGACTAGCCCGGGAGACCCAGTACTTC. The chain joins TRBV12-5 to TRBJ2-5, with TRBD2 matching over 9 bases. The CDR3 is 14 residues long. V gave up 4 bases and J gave up 5 bases; unmatched junction bases: 5. Germline V CDR1 and CDR2: LGHNT, FRNRAP.

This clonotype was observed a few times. The CDR3: CASSIAGANTEAFF. The CDR3 region has the DNA TGTGCCAGCAGCATTGCAGGGGCCAACACTGAAGCTTTCTTT. The chain couples TRBV9 to TRBJ1-1; the D gene is possibly TRBD1 (6 bases). Germline assignment: CDR1 SGDLS and CDR2 YYNGEE. The CDR3 has 14 amino acids. The V end lost 4 bases, the J end lost 2 bases, and 12 bases lay between the germline ends.

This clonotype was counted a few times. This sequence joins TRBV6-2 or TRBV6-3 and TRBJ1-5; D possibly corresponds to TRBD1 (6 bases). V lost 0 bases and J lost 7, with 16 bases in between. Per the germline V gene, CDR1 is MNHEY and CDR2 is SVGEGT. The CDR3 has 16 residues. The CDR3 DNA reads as TGTGCCAGCAGTTACTCCACCTTAAGGGACAAACAGCCCCAGCATTTT. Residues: CASSYSTLRDKQPQHF.

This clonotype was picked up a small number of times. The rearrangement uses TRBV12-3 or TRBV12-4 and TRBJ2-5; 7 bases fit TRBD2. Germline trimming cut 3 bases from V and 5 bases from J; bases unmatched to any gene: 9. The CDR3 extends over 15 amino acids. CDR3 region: CASSFTGGSWETQYF. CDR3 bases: TGTGCCAGCAGTTTTACCGGGGGGTCTTGGGAGACCCAGTACTTC.

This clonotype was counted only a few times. This chain's CDR3 is CSARDTSGRVYNEQFF. CDR3 sequence (DNA): TGCAGTGCTAGAGACACTAGCGGGAGGGTCTACAATGAGCAGTTCTTC. The V and J genes are TRBV20-1 and TRBJ2-1, with TRBD2 matching 13 bases. Germline CDR1 is DFQATT and CDR2 is SNEGSKA (reference sequence). This CDR3 has 16 residues. The J segment lost 3 bases and the V segment lost 0 bases, leaving 2 bases of the junction unmatched.

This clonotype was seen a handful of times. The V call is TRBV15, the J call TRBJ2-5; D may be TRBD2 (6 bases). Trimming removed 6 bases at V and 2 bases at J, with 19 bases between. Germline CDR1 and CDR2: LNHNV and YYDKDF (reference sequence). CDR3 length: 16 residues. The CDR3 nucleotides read TGTGCCACCAGTCGAAGATCCCTGGGGGGTCAAGAGACCCAGTACTTC. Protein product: CATSRRSLGGQETQYF.

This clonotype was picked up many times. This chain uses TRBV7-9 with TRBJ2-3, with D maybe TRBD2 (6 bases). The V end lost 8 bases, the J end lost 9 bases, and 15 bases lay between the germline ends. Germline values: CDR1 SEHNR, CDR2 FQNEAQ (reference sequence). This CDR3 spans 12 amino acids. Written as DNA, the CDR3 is TGTGCCAGCGCTATCGGGGAGGAGACGCAGTATTTT. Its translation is CASAIGEETQYF.

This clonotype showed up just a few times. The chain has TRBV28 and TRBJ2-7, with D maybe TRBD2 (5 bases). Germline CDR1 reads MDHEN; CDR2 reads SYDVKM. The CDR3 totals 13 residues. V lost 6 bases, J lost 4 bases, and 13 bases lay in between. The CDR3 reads CASSQIGEYEQYF. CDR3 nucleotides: TGTGCCAGCAGCCAGATCGGGGAATACGAGCAGTACTTC.

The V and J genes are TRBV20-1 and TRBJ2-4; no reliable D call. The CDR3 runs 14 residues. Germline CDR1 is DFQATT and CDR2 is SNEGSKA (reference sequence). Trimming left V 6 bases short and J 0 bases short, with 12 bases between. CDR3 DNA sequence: TGCAGTGCCCCGCATGCCGTAGCCAAAAACATTCAGTACTTC. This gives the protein CSAPHAVAKNIQYF.

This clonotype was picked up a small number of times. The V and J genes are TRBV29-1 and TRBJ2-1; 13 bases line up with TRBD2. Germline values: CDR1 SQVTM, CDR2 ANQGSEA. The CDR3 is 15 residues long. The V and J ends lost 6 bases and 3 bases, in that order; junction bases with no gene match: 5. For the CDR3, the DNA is TGCAGCGTCGCCGGGACTAGCGGGGACTACAATGAGCAGTTCTTC. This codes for CSVAGTSGDYNEQFF.

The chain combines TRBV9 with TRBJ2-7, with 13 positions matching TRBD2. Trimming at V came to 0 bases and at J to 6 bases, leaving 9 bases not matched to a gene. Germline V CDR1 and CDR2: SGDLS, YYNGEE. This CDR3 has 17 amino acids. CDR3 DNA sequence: TGTGCCAGCAGCGTAGAACCCGGGACTAGCGGGGTGAGCGAGCAGTACTTC. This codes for CASSVEPGTSGVSEQYF. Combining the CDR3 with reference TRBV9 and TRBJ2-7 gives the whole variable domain DSGVTQTPKHLITATGQRVTLRCSPRSGDLSVYWYQQSLDQGLQFLIQYYNGEERAKGNILERFSAQQFPDLHSELNLSSLELGDSALYFCASSVEPGTSGVSEQYFGPGTRLTVT.

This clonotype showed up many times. CDR3 nucleotide sequence: TGTGCCAGCAGTAGCAGGACTAGCGGGCTCTCCTACGAGCAGTACTTC. It codes for CASSSRTSGLSYEQYF. The chain employs TRBV12-3 or TRBV12-4 and TRBJ2-7; 11 bases align to TRBD2. The CDR3 is made up of 16 amino acids. The J segment lost 0 bases and the V segment lost 5 bases, leaving 6 bases of the junction unmatched.

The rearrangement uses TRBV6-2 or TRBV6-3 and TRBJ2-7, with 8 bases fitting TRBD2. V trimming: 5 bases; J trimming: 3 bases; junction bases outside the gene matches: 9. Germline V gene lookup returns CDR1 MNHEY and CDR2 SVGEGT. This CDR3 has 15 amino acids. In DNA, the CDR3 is TGTGCCAGCAGTCGACCTAGCGGGCGACACTACGAGCAGTACTTC. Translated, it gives CASSRPSGRHYEQYF.

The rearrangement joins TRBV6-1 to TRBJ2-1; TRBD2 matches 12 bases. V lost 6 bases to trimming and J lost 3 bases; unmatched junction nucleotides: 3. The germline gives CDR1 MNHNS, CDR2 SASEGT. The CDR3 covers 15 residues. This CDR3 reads CASREGLAGYNEQFF. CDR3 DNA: TGTGCCAGCAGAGAGGGACTAGCGGGCTACAATGAGCAGTTCTTC.

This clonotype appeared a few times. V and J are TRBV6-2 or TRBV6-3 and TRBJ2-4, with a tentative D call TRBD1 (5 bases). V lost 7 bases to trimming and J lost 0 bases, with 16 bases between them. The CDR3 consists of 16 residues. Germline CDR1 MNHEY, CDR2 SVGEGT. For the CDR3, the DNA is TGTGCCAGCACCAAGGACATCGGGTTAGCCAAAAACATTCAGTACTTC. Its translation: CASTKDIGLAKNIQYF.

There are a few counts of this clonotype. The CDR3 region has the DNA TGTGCCACCAGTGGCACAGGGGGCAGGGCCGGGGAGCTGTTTTTT. Translation gives CATSGTGGRAGELFF. The chain is built from TRBV24-1 and TRBJ2-2; 9 positions match TRBD1. Germline loops: CDR1 KGHDR, CDR2 SFDVKD. This CDR3 has 15 residues. After removal of 5 bases from V and 6 bases from J, the junction contained 6 bases not matched to a gene.

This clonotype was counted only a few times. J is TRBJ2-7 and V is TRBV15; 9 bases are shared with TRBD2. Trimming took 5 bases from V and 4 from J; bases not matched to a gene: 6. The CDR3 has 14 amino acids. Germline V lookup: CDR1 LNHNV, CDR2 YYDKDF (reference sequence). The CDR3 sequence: CATSPIAGVYEQYF. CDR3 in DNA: TGTGCCACCAGCCCAATAGCGGGGGTGTACGAGCAGTACTTC.

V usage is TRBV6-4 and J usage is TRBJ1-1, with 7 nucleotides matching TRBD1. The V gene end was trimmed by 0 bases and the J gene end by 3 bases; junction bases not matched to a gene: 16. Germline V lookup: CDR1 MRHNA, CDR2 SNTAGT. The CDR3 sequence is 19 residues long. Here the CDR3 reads CASSDSYRGKPTYYTEAFF. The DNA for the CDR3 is TGTGCCAGCAGTGACTCGTACAGGGGTAAACCTACATATTACACTGAAGCTTTCTTT.

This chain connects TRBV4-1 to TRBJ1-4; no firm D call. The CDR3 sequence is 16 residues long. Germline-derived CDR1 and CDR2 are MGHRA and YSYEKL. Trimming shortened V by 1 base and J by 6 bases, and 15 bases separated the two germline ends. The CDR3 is CASSQVLGRGYEKLFF. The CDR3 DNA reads TGCGCCAGCAGCCAAGTCCTAGGCCGAGGGTATGAAAAACTGTTTTTT.

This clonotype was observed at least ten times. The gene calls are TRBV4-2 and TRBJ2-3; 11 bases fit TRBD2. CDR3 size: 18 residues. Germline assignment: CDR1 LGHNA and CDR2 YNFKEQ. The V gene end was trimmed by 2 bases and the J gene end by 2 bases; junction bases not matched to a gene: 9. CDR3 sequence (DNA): TGTGCCAGCAGCCAAAATCTTCGGACTAGCGGGTACACAGATACGCAGTATTTT. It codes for CASSQNLRTSGYTDTQYF.

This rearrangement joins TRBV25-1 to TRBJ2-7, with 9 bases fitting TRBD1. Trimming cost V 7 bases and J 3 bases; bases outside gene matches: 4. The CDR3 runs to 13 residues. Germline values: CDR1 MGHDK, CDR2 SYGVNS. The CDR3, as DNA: TGTGCCAGCATGAGACAGGGGGTCTACGAGCAGTACTTC. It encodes CASMRQGVYEQYF.

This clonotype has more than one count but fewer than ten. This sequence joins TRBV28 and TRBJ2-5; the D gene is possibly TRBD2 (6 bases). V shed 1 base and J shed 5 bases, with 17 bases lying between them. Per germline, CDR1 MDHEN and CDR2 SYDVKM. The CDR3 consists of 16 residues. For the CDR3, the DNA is TGTGCCAGCAGTTTATATTGGGAGGCCGAGTGGGAGACCCAGTACTTC. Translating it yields CASSLYWEAEWETQYF. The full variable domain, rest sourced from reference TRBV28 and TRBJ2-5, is DVKVTQSSRYLVKRTGEKVFLECVQDMDHENMFWYRQDPGLGLRLIYFSYDVKMKEKGDIPEGYSVSREKKERFSLILESASTNQTSMYLCASSLYWEAEWETQYFGPGTRLLVL.

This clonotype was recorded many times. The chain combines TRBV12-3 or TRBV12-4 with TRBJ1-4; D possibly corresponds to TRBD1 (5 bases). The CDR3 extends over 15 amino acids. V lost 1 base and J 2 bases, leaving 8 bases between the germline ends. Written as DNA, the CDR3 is TGTGCCAGCAGTTTAGGCAGGGTCACTAATGAAAAACTGTTTTTT. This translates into CASSLGRVTNEKLFF.